Listed below are T cell receptor beta chains from one sample, sequenced in a study of T cell responses to AZD1222 COVID-19 vaccine. Sequenced by immunoSEQ multiplex PCR; TCRdb stores in-frame clones only, minus some. The table records approximately 110,000 clones, about 88% of them present only once. The starting material was peripheral blood, obtained on day 0 of AZD1222 vaccination. Receptors originate from an adult in good health. The CDR3 runs from the conserved cysteine through the conserved F or W. Each record gives: V gene, clone size, D gene, J gene, CDR3 DNA, CDR3 protein. The D gene is left open where the match is weak. Rows give clone size only sometimes, using once, few, many, or a class for an expanded clone.

TRBV5-1	few	TRBD2	TRBJ2-3	TGCGCCAGCACGTCGGGAGGGACCACAGATACGCAGTATTTT	CASTSGGTTDTQYF
TRBV28	NA	NA	TRBJ2-7	TGTGCCAGCAGACAAAGCCTAGGCCTGACCTACGAGCAGTACTTC	CASRQSLGLTYEQYF
TRBV14	NA	NA	TRBJ2-6	TGTGCCAGCAGCCTCCTCAGGGGACTTGGGGCCAACGTCCTGACTTTC	CASSLLRGLGANVLTF
TRBV2	NA	TRBD1	TRBJ2-7	TGTGCCTGTGACAGGGATTCCTACGAGCAGTACTTC	CACDRDSYEQYF
TRBV3-1/TRBV3-2	few	NA	TRBJ2-2	TGTGCCAGCAGCCAACCGGCGGGAATCACCGGGGAGCTGTTTTTT	CASSQPAGITGELFF
TRBV18	NA	TRBD1	TRBJ1-5	TGTGCCAGCTCTGCCAGGGGGCGAGGCAATCAGCCCCAGCATTTT	CASSARGRGNQPQHF
TRBV18	NA	TRBD2	TRBJ2-7	TGTGCCAGCTCACCTACAGCGGGAGAAGGATCCTACGAGCAGTACTTC	CASSPTAGEGSYEQYF
TRBV24-1	NA	TRBD1	TRBJ2-7	TGTGCCACCAGTGATCCGGGACAGGGGGCGCGGGAGCAGTACTTC	CATSDPGQGAREQYF
TRBV7-2	NA	TRBD1	TRBJ2-1	TGTGCCAGCAGCCGGGACAGGGGATCTTACAATGAGCAGTTCTTC	CASSRDRGSYNEQFF
TRBV7-3	NA	NA	TRBJ1-3	TGTGCCAGCAGCTTAACGGGATCGCGCGCTGGAAACACCATATATTTT	CASSLTGSRAGNTIYF
TRBV19	once	NA	TRBJ2-1	TGTGCCAGCCAACCCCCGGGACCTTACAATGAGCAGTTCTTC	CASQPPGPYNEQFF
TRBV29-1	NA	TRBD1	TRBJ1-2	TGCAGCGTCCCGGGACAGGCGGGGGGCTACACCTTC	CSVPGQAGGYTF
TRBV6-2/TRBV6-3	NA	TRBD1	TRBJ1-5	TGTGCCAGCAGTGGGACAGGGGGAAGCAATCAGCCCCAGCATTTT	CASSGTGGSNQPQHF
TRBV10-3	NA	NA	TRBJ1-1	TGTGCCATCAGTGAGGGCAACAGGCCTAACACTGAAGCTTTCTTT	CAISEGNRPNTEAFF
TRBV28	NA	NA	TRBJ2-3	TGTGCCAGCACCGTCACAGATACGCAGTATTTT	CASTVTDTQYF
TRBV5-1	NA	NA	TRBJ1-1	TGCGCCAGCAGCTTGGCCTGGGGGTCCAACACTGAAGCTTTCTTT	CASSLAWGSNTEAFF
TRBV6-5	NA	NA	TRBJ1-2	TGTGCCAGCAGTTACTCGGACAGTTTTTATGGCTACACCTTC	CASSYSDSFYGYTF
TRBV9	NA	TRBD1	TRBJ1-1	TGTGCCAGCAGCGTAGGGACAGGGTGGGCTGAAGCTTTCTTT	CASSVGTGWAEAFF
TRBV6-1	NA	NA	TRBJ2-7	TGTGCCAGCAGTGAAGTGACAGGAGTGTCCTACGAGCAGTACTTC	CASSEVTGVSYEQYF
TRBV4-1	few	TRBD1	TRBJ2-7	TGCGCGTCGCAGCCCCCGACAGGGGCCGAGCAGTACTTC	CASQPPTGAEQYF
TRBV9	NA	TRBD1	TRBJ1-5	TGTGCCAGCAGCGTGGGGACAGGGGATAATCAGCCCCAGCATTTT	CASSVGTGDNQPQHF
TRBV11-2	NA	NA	TRBJ1-1	TGTGCCAGCAGCCATGGGAACACTGAAGCTTTCTTT	CASSHGNTEAFF
TRBV5-6	once	NA	TRBJ2-7	TGTGCCAGCAGCCCGCGGGACTTGACGGTTGAGCAGTACTTC	CASSPRDLTVEQYF
TRBV27	once	TRBD1	TRBJ1-3	TGTGCCAGCAGGTCGACAGGGACGATGGGAAACACCATATATTTT	CASRSTGTMGNTIYF
TRBV4-3	NA	TRBD1	TRBJ1-2	TGCGCCAGCAGCCATGTCGGGACAGCCGTTAACTATGGCTACACCTTC	CASSHVGTAVNYGYTF
TRBV29-1	NA	TRBD1	TRBJ2-4	TGCAGCGTTGAGACAGGGGAACGCATTCAGTACTTC	CSVETGERIQYF
TRBV7-3	NA	NA	TRBJ2-3	TGTGCCAGCAGCTTTCGGGACCGAGGCACAGATACGCAGTATTTT	CASSFRDRGTDTQYF
TRBV9	NA	TRBD1	TRBJ2-7	TGTGCCAGCAGCTCCGGGACAGGGGGCTACGAGCAGTACTTC	CASSSGTGGYEQYF
TRBV28	NA	TRBD1	TRBJ1-6	TGTGCCAGCAGCCCCTGGGGACAGGGATATAATTCACCCCTCCACTTT	CASSPWGQGYNSPLHF
TRBV7-2	NA	NA	TRBJ1-5	TGTGCCAGCAGCCCCTCCGCGGCCCATCAGCCCCAGCATTTT	CASSPSAAHQPQHF
TRBV27	NA	NA	TRBJ2-7	TGTGCCAGCAGTTTATTTTCGCCAGAAACCTCCTACGAGCAGTACTTC	CASSLFSPETSYEQYF
TRBV30	NA	TRBD2	TRBJ2-1	TGTGCCTGGAGCGTACCGGGACTAGACTACAATGAGCAGTTCTTC	CAWSVPGLDYNEQFF
TRBV27	NA	NA	TRBJ2-1	TGTGCCAGCAGCGGACCATCCGATGAGCAGTTCTTC	CASSGPSDEQFF
TRBV28	NA	NA	TRBJ2-7	TGTGCCAGCAGTCCGGGACTTGGGAGCTCCTACGAGCAGTACTTC	CASSPGLGSSYEQYF
TRBV24-1	NA	NA	TRBJ1-1	TGTGCCACCAGTGACGCATCAGGGATTGGCACTGAAGCTTTCTTT	CATSDASGIGTEAFF
TRBV5-1	NA	TRBD2	TRBJ2-1	TGCGCCAGCAGCTTGGCGGCGGAGTCTACCAGGGAGGGGCAGTTCTTC	CASSLAAESTREGQFF
TRBV27	NA	NA	TRBJ2-2	TGTGCCAGCAGTACCTCCTCACAGGGAGCGAACACCGGGGAGCTGTTTTTT	CASSTSSQGANTGELFF